A selection of T cell receptor beta chains follows, all from one sample in a study of OX40 agonist ivuxolimab in advanced cancers. Clones were read by immunoSEQ multiplex PCR, and TCRdb kept only the in-frame ones, dropping some. The sample has tens of thousands of clones; approximately 86% are singletons. This specimen was CD4+ or CD8+ T cells sorted from blood, taken in a trial of the OX40 agonist ivuxolimab. The receptors originated from an adult with an advanced solid tumor such as melanoma, head and neck, liver or kidney cancer. Both conserved end residues are part of each CDR3. A D gene is named only where the DNA matches it firmly. Not all rows give a size; the values are once, few, many and, for expanded clones, a class.

v_gene	abundance	j_gene	d_gene	CDR3aa	CDR3nt
TRBV5-1	-	TRBJ2-7	TRBD2	CASSLRLAGVGSYEQYF	TGCGCCAGCAGCTTGAGACTAGCGGGGGTTGGGTCCTACGAGCAGTACTTC
TRBV20-1	-	TRBJ2-7	-	CSASPEFEQYF	TGCAGTGCTAGTCCGGAGTTTGAGCAGTACTTC
TRBV19	few	TRBJ1-6	-	CASKGGLSNSPLHF	TGTGCCAGTAAGGGAGGGCTGAGCAATTCACCCCTCCACTTT
TRBV6-1	-	TRBJ2-5	TRBD1	CASSEKGQGGLQYF	TGTGCCAGCAGTGAAAAGGGACAGGGGGGCCTCCAGTACTTC
TRBV7-8	-	TRBJ2-5	TRBD1	CASSFGGQGTQYF	TGTGCCAGCAGCTTCGGGGGACAGGGGACCCAGTACTTC
TRBV4-3	-	TRBJ2-2	-	CASSLWGDTGELFF	TGCGCCAGCAGCTTGTGGGGGGACACCGGGGAGCTGTTTTTT
TRBV7-3	once	TRBJ2-5	-	CASSRDSPGTQYF	TGTGCCAGCAGCCGGGACTCCCCGGGGACCCAGTACTTC
TRBV11-3	-	TRBJ2-2	-	CASSLVRYAGELFF	TGTGCCAGCAGCTTAGTTCGGTACGCCGGGGAGCTGTTTTTT
TRBV19	-	TRBJ2-7	-	CASSIGSYSSPNF	TGTGCCAGTAGTATCGGGAGTTATTCAAGTCCAAATTTC
TRBV19	few	TRBJ1-1	-	CASRGLFGNTEAFF	TGTGCCAGTAGGGGCTTGTTCGGAAACACTGAAGCTTTCTTT
TRBV7-2	-	TRBJ1-2	-	CASSPMQGSYGYTF	TGTGCCAGCAGCCCAATGCAGGGGTCCTATGGCTACACCTTC
TRBV6-5	-	TRBJ1-1	TRBD1	CASRRGGPNTEAFF	TGTGCCAGCAGAAGAGGGGGCCCGAACACTGAAGCTTTCTTT
TRBV9	few	TRBJ2-3	-	CASSVSPKDTQYF	TGTGCCAGCAGCGTAAGTCCCAAGGATACGCAGTATTTT
TRBV6-5	-	TRBJ1-2	-	CASKLLGAYGYTF	TGTGCCAGCAAGCTGCTAGGGGCCTATGGCTACACCTTC
TRBV5-1	-	TRBJ2-2	-	CASSIQGTGELFF	TGCGCCAGCAGCATACAGGGAACCGGGGAGCTGTTTTTT
TRBV16	-	TRBJ2-3	TRBD2	CASSVSGVADTQYF	TGTGCCAGCAGCGTTAGCGGGGTCGCAGATACGCAGTATTTT
TRBV6-1	-	TRBJ2-7	-	CATALSREAEQYF	TGTGCCACGGCTCTTTCGCGGGAAGCCGAGCAGTACTTC
TRBV10-1	few	TRBJ1-2	-	CASSERASDGYTF	TGCGCCAGCAGTGAAAGGGCCTCCGATGGCTACACCTTC
TRBV11-2	once	TRBJ1-5	-	CASSLRVYQPQHF	TGTGCCAGCAGCTTACGTGTGTATCAGCCCCAGCATTTT
TRBV4-1	-	TRBJ1-5	-	CASSQDRWDGHQPQHF	TGCGCCAGCAGCCAAGATAGGTGGGACGGCCATCAGCCCCAGCATTTT
TRBV6-5	-	TRBJ1-2	-	CASTGGGLYGYTF	TGTGCCAGCACCGGAGGGGGGCTATATGGCTACACCTTC
TRBV19	once	TRBJ2-5	-	CASSRAGETQYF	TGTGCCAGCAGCCGGGCCGGGGAGACCCAGTACTTC
TRBV9	few	TRBJ1-1	TRBD1	CASSPSAGQEAFF	TGTGCCAGCAGCCCCAGCGCGGGACAGGAAGCTTTCTTT
TRBV7-2	-	TRBJ2-2	TRBD1	CASSTDRVTGELFF	TGTGCCAGCAGCACCGACAGGGTTACCGGGGAGCTGTTTTTT
TRBV29-1	-	TRBJ2-3	-	CSVDGGDITDTQYF	TGCAGCGTTGATGGCGGGGACATAACAGATACGCAGTATTTT
TRBV9	-	TRBJ1-1	TRBD1	CASSPQGAGLGTEAFF	TGTGCCAGCAGCCCCCAGGGGGCTGGATTGGGAACTGAAGCTTTCTTT
TRBV11-2	-	TRBJ1-5	-	CASSFASGRSNQPQHF	TGTGCCAGCAGCTTCGCCTCAGGGCGGAGCAATCAGCCCCAGCATTTT
TRBV7-7	-	TRBJ2-1	TRBD1	CASSPGTGNINEQFF	TGTGCTAGCAGCCCGGGGACAGGGAATATCAATGAGCAGTTCTTC
TRBV5-1	-	TRBJ2-7	TRBD1	CASSLGGTGETYEQYF	TGCGCCAGCAGCTTGGGGGGGACAGGAGAAACCTACGAGCAGTACTTC
TRBV4-3	-	TRBJ1-4	TRBD1	CASSRDRGSEKLFF	TGCGCCAGCAGCCGGGACAGGGGTAGTGAAAAACTGTTTTTT
TRBV5-5	-	TRBJ2-7	TRBD2	CASSLAGLAGAEQYF	TGTGCCAGCAGCTTGGCGGGACTAGCGGGGGCTGAGCAGTACTTC
TRBV28	-	TRBJ2-3	-	CASSVRLGMGQLTDTQYF	TGTGCCAGCAGTGTCCGGCTGGGGATGGGGCAACTCACAGATACGCAGTATTTT
TRBV7-9	-	TRBJ1-1	-	CASSQVPPGNTEAFF	TGCGCCAGCAGCCAAGTGCCCCCCGGGAACACTGAAGCTTTCTTT
TRBV6-1	-	TRBJ1-2	TRBD1	CASKGQGIGGYTF	TGTGCCAGCAAGGGACAGGGGATAGGTGGCTACACCTTC
TRBV9	few	TRBJ2-7	TRBD2	CASSVSTSPTYEQYF	TGTGCCAGCAGCGTATCGACTAGCCCAACCTACGAGCAGTACTTC
TRBV19	-	TRBJ2-4	-	CASREGTLSKNIQYF	TGTGCCAGTAGGGAAGGGACCCTTTCCAAAAACATTCAGTACTTC
TRBV10-3	-	TRBJ2-2	TRBD2	CAIKGGGITGELFF	TGTGCCATCAAAGGCGGGGGGATCACCGGGGAGCTGTTTTTT
TRBV15	-	TRBJ1-1	-	CATSRDGRKAEAFF	TGTGCCACCAGCAGAGATGGGCGGAAGGCTGAAGCTTTCTTT
TRBV2	-	TRBJ1-1	-	CASRPNVVLEAFF	TGTGCCAGCAGACCCAACGTGGTGCTTGAAGCTTTCTTT
TRBV6-1	-	TRBJ1-5	-	CASNTNQPQHF	TGTGCCAGCAATACCAATCAGCCCCAGCATTTT
TRBV19	-	TRBJ2-7	-	CASRAGGASEQYF	TGTGCCAGTAGGGCCGGAGGGGCCTCCGAGCAGTACTTC
TRBV9	-	TRBJ2-2	TRBD2	CASSVVAGATTGELFF	TGTGCCAGCAGCGTGGTAGCGGGGGCCACCACCGGGGAGCTGTTTTTT